This T cell receptor (beta chain) came from a study of radiation and T cells in renal cell carcinoma. On this clone: No antigen is known for it.

Libraries were prepared by immunoSEQ multiplex PCR; TCRdb keeps only in-frame clonotypes and omits some of them. In the table there are some 80,000 clones, around 78% of which are singletons. Time point: blood 4 weeks post-SBRT, at nephrectomy. Treatment defined: 15 Gy SBRT to primary tumor, nephrectomy 4 weeks later. Nephrectomy followed 15 Gy stereotactic body radiation by 4 weeks. Blood was sampled at baseline, 2 weeks and 4 weeks after SBRT. Overall study results and limits: From baseline, blood top tumor clonotypes peaked at 2 weeks post-radiation. Without pretreatment biopsies, baseline tumor clonotype presence was undetermined.

The source is a woman aged 55-70 years with renal cell carcinoma. Sequencing was performed on blood, taken from a patient whose treatment included radiotherapy and nephrectomy.

The CDR3 sequence is CASSGTGKETQYF. The CDR3 DNA reads as TGCGCCAGCAGCGGAACAGGGAAAGAGACCCAGTACTTC. The V and J genes are TRBV5-1 and TRBJ2-5; a possible D gene is TRBD1 (6 bases). Trimming stripped 4 bases from V and 3 bases from J, with 10 bases between. The germline V gene has CDR1 SGHRS and CDR2 YFSETQ. CDR3 length equals 13 residues.